These 32 T cell receptor beta chains originate from one sample sequenced in a study of cytomegalovirus exposure and HLA in healthy donors. PCR involved 60 Vbeta and 13 Jbeta primers. TCRdb's table, derived via immunoSEQ multiplex PCR, lists solely in-frame clones and lacks some. Altogether fewer than 250,000 clones are present, roughly 81% being singletons, with the ten largest covering about 3%. The sample consisted of PBMCs. The receptors shown here come from a woman in her thirties in good health and CMV-seropositive.

This chain connects TRBV6-4 to TRBJ1-1; the match to TRBD1 covers 7 bases. This CDR3 has 13 amino acids. The V segment lost 5 bases and the J segment 5 bases; nucleotides outside the gene matches: 5. CDR1 and CDR2 from the germline V gene are MRHNA and SNTAGT. CDR3 sequence: CASSRGQGTEAFF. The DNA of the CDR3 is TGTGCCAGCAGTAGGGGGCAGGGGACTGAAGCTTTCTTT.

CDR3 in amino acids: CASSLVRDRGRDTEAFF. CDR3 sequence (DNA): TGTGCCAGCAGCTTAGTTCGGGACAGGGGCAGGGACACTGAAGCTTTCTTT. The rearrangement links TRBV7-9 to TRBJ1-1; 10 positions match TRBD1. The germline gives CDR1 SEHNR, CDR2 FQNEAQ (reference sequence). This CDR3 contains 17 residues. V trimming: 1 base; J trimming: 3 bases; junction bases outside the gene matches: 8.

The chain uses TRBV28 and TRBJ1-1, with TRBD1 identical over 9 bases. CDR3 length equals 16 residues. Germline CDR1 reads MDHEN; CDR2 reads SYDVKM. The V and J ends lost 1 base and 3 bases, in that order; junction bases with no gene match: 6. CDR3 in amino acids: CASSLLTGGRDTEAFF. In DNA, the CDR3 is TGTGCCAGCAGTTTATTAACAGGGGGCCGCGACACTGAAGCTTTCTTT.

This clone turned up a few times. The rearrangement uses TRBV28 and TRBJ1-5; 10 nucleotides align to TRBD1. V shed 6 bases and J 7 bases; nucleotides not matched to a gene: 15. The germline CDR1 and CDR2 sequences are MDHEN and SYDVKM. CDR3 length: 17 amino acids. The CDR3 sequence is CASSATKRQGAKQPQHF. In nucleotides, the CDR3 is TGTGCCAGCAGCGCTACCAAAAGACAGGGGGCAAAGCAGCCCCAGCATTTT. Full variable domain (rest looked up from reference TRBV28 and TRBJ1-5): DVKVTQSSRYLVKRTGEKVFLECVQDMDHENMFWYRQDPGLGLRLIYFSYDVKMKEKGDIPEGYSVSREKKERFSLILESASTNQTSMYLCASSATKRQGAKQPQHFGDGTRLSIL.

The chain combines TRBV19 with TRBJ2-7, with a possible D match to TRBD2 (5 bases). Trimming shortened V by 6 bases and J by 0 bases, and 9 bases separated the two germline ends. Germline values: CDR1 LNHDA, CDR2 SQIVND (reference sequence). This CDR3 region has 13 residues. The CDR3 DNA reads as TGTGCCAGTAGCCTGGGGAGCTCCTACGAGCAGTACTTC. Translation gives CASSLGSSYEQYF. The full variable domain, in which reference TRBV19 and TRBJ2-7 provide the parts outside the CDR3, is DGGITQSPKYLFRKEGQNVTLSCEQNLNHDAMYWYRQDPGQGLRLIYYSQIVNDFQKGDIAEGYSVSREKKESFPLTVTSAQKNPTAFYLCASSLGSSYEQYFGPGTRLTVT.

The chain couples TRBV11-1 to TRBJ2-7, with D maybe TRBD2 (6 bases). The CDR3 runs 14 residues. V lost 5 bases and J lost 2, with 13 bases in between. Germline loops: CDR1 SGHAT, CDR2 FQDESV (reference sequence). CDR3 amino acids: CASSLSGGTYEQYF. The CDR3 DNA sequence: TGTGCCAGCAGCCTCAGTGGGGGGACCTACGAGCAGTACTTC.

This sequence joins TRBV7-8 and TRBJ1-1; D is perhaps TRBD1 (6 bases). Trimming pared 5 bases from V and 11 bases from J, leaving 21 bases between. CDR3 length equals 14 residues. Per the germline V gene, CDR1 is SGHVS and CDR2 is FQNEAQ. The DNA for the CDR3 is TGTGCCAGCAGCAAACAGGGTAGACCCTTGGGTGCTTTCTTT. Its protein is CASSKQGRPLGAFF.

This clone came up a few times. DNA of the CDR3: TGTGCCAGCAGCTCAGCCCGGACAGGGGAAGGCTATGGCTACACCTTC. Protein product: CASSSARTGEGYGYTF. This sequence joins TRBV5-4 and TRBJ1-2, with 9 bases fitting TRBD1. From germline, CDR1 is SGHNT and CDR2 YYREEE (reference sequence). The CDR3 is made up of 16 amino acids. Trimming cost V 3 bases and J 4 bases; bases outside gene matches: 10.

This clone was observed a single time. This sample also contains other DNA sequences that code for the same CDR3. The chain uses TRBV5-1 and TRBJ1-4, with 8 bases that match TRBD1. With 4 bases clipped from V and 8 bases from J, the junction kept 7 bases outside the gene matches. From germline, CDR1 is SGHRS and CDR2 YFSETQ. The CDR3 is 14 amino acids. CDR3 sequence reads: CASSVGQGGEKLFF. As DNA, the CDR3 is TGCGCCAGCAGCGTCGGACAGGGTGGGGAAAAACTGTTTTTT.

The rearrangement uses TRBV27 and TRBJ2-1; D ambiguous. Germline V lookup: CDR1 MNHEY, CDR2 SMNVEV (reference sequence). The CDR3 covers 12 residues. Trimming pared 3 bases from V and 8 bases from J, leaving 8 bases between. In nucleotides, the CDR3 is TGTGCCAGCAGTTTTACTACCGATGAGCAGTTCTTC. Protein: CASSFTTDEQFF.

The chain recombines TRBV6-6 with TRBJ2-1; tentatively, D is TRBD2 (5 bases). The V end was cut by 3 bases, the J end by 3 bases, with 12 bases between. The CDR3 has 15 amino acids. In germline, CDR1 is MNHNY, CDR2 SVGAGI (reference sequence). The CDR3: CASSYSPGFYNEQFF. CDR3 nucleotide sequence: TGTGCCAGCAGTTATAGTCCGGGGTTCTACAATGAGCAGTTCTTC.

At least ten counts were recorded for this clone. The CDR3 sequence is CASSQSGNTEAFF. Written as DNA, the CDR3 is TGTGCCAGCAGCCAATCGGGGAACACTGAAGCTTTCTTT. The chain has TRBV7-2 and TRBJ1-1; D remains ambiguous. V lost 5 bases and J lost 1, with 8 bases in between. The CDR3 covers 13 residues. From germline, CDR1 is SGHTA and CDR2 FQGNSA.

This rearrangement joins TRBV6-5 to TRBJ2-7; the D gene is possibly TRBD1 (5 bases). The V gene's germline CDR1 is MNHEY and CDR2 SVGAGI. The CDR3 has 15 amino acids. V dropped 0 bases and J dropped 2 bases, with 11 bases sitting between them. The CDR3 sequence: CASSYSLGVPYEQYF. In DNA form, the CDR3 reads TGTGCCAGCAGTTACTCGCTAGGGGTCCCCTACGAGCAGTACTTC.

The chain joins TRBV7-9 to TRBJ2-2, with a tentative D call TRBD1 (5 bases). The V end lost 8 bases, the J end lost 3 bases, and 10 bases lay between the germline ends. CDR1 is SEHNR and CDR2 is FQNEAQ in the germline V gene (reference sequence). This CDR3 is 13 amino acids long. The CDR3 loop reads CASRTRDTGELFF. The CDR3 DNA sequence: TGTGCCAGCCGGACACGGGACACCGGGGAGCTGTTTTTT.

The chain links TRBV19 to TRBJ1-1; no firm D call. The germline V gene has CDR1 LNHDA and CDR2 SQIVND (reference sequence). V was shortened by 3 bases and J by 1 base, with 3 bases between the two germline ends. This CDR3 has 12 residues. CDR3 sequence (DNA): TGTGCCAGTAGTATCGGGAACACTGAAGCTTTCTTT. Protein sequence: CASSIGNTEAFF.

The count of this clone is one. V and J are TRBV28 and TRBJ2-5; 9 nucleotides line up with TRBD2. CDR3 size: 16 residues. Germline CDR1 and CDR2: MDHEN and SYDVKM. Trimming cost V 5 bases and J 5 bases; bases outside gene matches: 12. The CDR3 reads CASSVPRGLAEETQYF. The CDR3 bases are TGTGCCAGCAGTGTCCCGCGGGGACTAGCCGAGGAGACCCAGTACTTC.

This sequence joins TRBV10-1 and TRBJ2-1; a possible D gene is TRBD2 (6 bases). Trimming cost V 0 bases and J 10 bases, with 10 bases left between them. The CDR3 totals 13 residues. CDR1 and CDR2 (germline): WNHNN, SYGVQD (reference sequence). CDR3 amino acids: CASSESGTLEQFF. The CDR3 bases are TGCGCCAGCAGTGAGTCGGGGACTCTGGAGCAGTTCTTC.

The genes are TRBV5-1 and TRBJ1-1, with D uncertain. This CDR3 contains 12 residues. Trimming pared 0 bases from V and 4 bases from J, leaving 4 bases between. Germline lookup yields CDR1 SGHRS and CDR2 YFSETQ. This CDR3 reads CASSLGSTEAFF. The CDR3 bases are TGCGCCAGCAGCTTGGGGAGCACTGAAGCTTTCTTT.

Details on this clone: One junction end disagrees with the germline gene, perhaps due to a read error. The chain joins TRBV27 to TRBJ1-1; D ambiguous. This CDR3 spans 13 amino acids. Germline values: CDR1 MNHEY, CDR2 SMNVEV (reference sequence). The CDR3 reads CASSLSAVAEAFF. CDR3 bases: TGTGCCAGCAGTCTATCGGCGGTCGCTGAAGCTTTCTTT.

This clone turned up a few times. V is TRBV7-9 and J is TRBJ2-7; TRBD2 matches 10 bases. With V trimmed by 4 bases and J by 6 bases, 9 bases remained unmatched. Germline V gene lookup returns CDR1 SEHNR and CDR2 FQNEAQ (reference sequence). The CDR3 consists of 15 residues. CDR3 bases: TGTGCCAGCAGCTACCGATCGGGACTAGCGATCGAGCAGTACTTC. Translation gives CASSYRSGLAIEQYF.

This rearrangement joins TRBV5-6 to TRBJ2-3; D is uncertain. V lost 0 bases, J lost 2 bases, and 19 bases lay in between. The germline gives CDR1 SGHDT, CDR2 YYEEEE. This CDR3 spans 18 amino acids. The DNA of the CDR3 is TGTGCCAGCAGCTTGGCCCCCCTTCTAAACCCCCTCACAGATACGCAGTATTTT. Protein: CASSLAPLLNPLTDTQYF.

The chain has TRBV18 and TRBJ2-7, with D uncertain. V was pared by 3 bases and J by 6 bases, with 12 bases between. The CDR3 spans 13 residues. CDR1 is KGHSH and CDR2 is LQKENI in the germline V gene. The CDR3 DNA is TGTGCCAGCTCACCCCCCGCGGTAGCCGAGCAGTACTTC. It specifies CASSPPAVAEQYF.

The rearrangement joins TRBV28 to TRBJ1-1, with 7 positions matching TRBD1. The germline V gene has CDR1 MDHEN and CDR2 SYDVKM. This CDR3 has 16 amino acids. V trimming: 7 bases; J trimming: 1 base; junction bases outside the gene matches: 12. Here the CDR3 reads CASTGPRGQSNTEAFF. The CDR3 nucleotides read TGTGCCAGCACTGGGCCGCGGGGACAGTCGAACACTGAAGCTTTCTTT.

As for this clone: Additional DNA sequences in this sample encode the identical CDR3. This chain uses TRBV6-5 with TRBJ2-7, with 10 bases fitting TRBD1. CDR1 and CDR2 (germline): MNHEY, SVGAGI. The CDR3 is made up of 13 amino acids. V was pared by 2 bases and J by 6 bases, with 1 base of the junction left unmatched. For the CDR3, the DNA is TGTGCCAGCAGTTACAGGACAGGGGGCGAGCAGTACTTC. It yields the protein CASSYRTGGEQYF.

This chain uses TRBV4-1 with TRBJ1-2, with D uncertain. The CDR3 consists of 15 residues. Trimming cost V 0 bases and J 3 bases, with 11 bases left between them. The germline gives CDR1 MGHRA, CDR2 YSYEKL. The CDR3 sequence is CASSQEPGPYYGYTF. Here the CDR3 DNA reads TGCGCCAGCAGCCAAGAACCGGGTCCTTACTATGGCTACACCTTC.

This sequence joins TRBV4-1 and TRBJ1-1; D may be TRBD1 (5 bases). V was cut by 0 bases and J by 1 base, with 15 bases left in between. CDR3 length: 17 amino acids. Germline CDR1 and CDR2: MGHRA and YSYEKL. The CDR3, as DNA: TGCGCCAGCAGCCAAGATAAGGGGAACAGACGGAACACTGAAGCTTTCTTT. This translates into CASSQDKGNRRNTEAFF.

This clone was detected once. The rearrangement links TRBV15 to TRBJ2-2; 10 bases match TRBD2. Germline assignment: CDR1 LNHNV and CDR2 YYDKDF (reference sequence). The V gene end was trimmed by 8 bases and the J gene end by 4 bases; junction bases not matched to a gene: 7. This CDR3 region has 15 residues. CDR3 coding DNA: TGTGCCACCTCGCTAGCGGGAGTGGTCACCGGGGAGCTGTTTTTT. Translation: CATSLAGVVTGELFF.

This clone was detected once. This chain links TRBV7-9 with TRBJ2-7; 7 nucleotides match TRBD1. This CDR3 region has 16 residues. After removal of 5 bases from V and 1 base from J, the junction contained 11 bases not matched to a gene. The germline gives CDR1 SEHNR, CDR2 FQNEAQ (reference sequence). CDR3 sequence reads: CASSAKTGLGSYEQYF. The CDR3 region has the DNA TGTGCCAGCAGCGCAAAGACAGGGCTCGGGTCCTACGAGCAGTACTTC.

J is TRBJ2-3 and V is TRBV6-1, with D possibly TRBD1 on 5 matching bases. The germline V gene encodes CDR1 MNHNS and CDR2 SASEGT. The CDR3 consists of 15 residues. Trimming cost V 0 bases and J 2 bases, with 9 bases left between them. CDR3 region: CASSEAGHFTDTQYF. CDR3 bases: TGTGCCAGCAGTGAAGCGGGGCACTTCACAGATACGCAGTATTTT.

The V gene is TRBV18, the J gene TRBJ2-1, with 7 bases identical to TRBD1. V lost 3 bases, J lost 6 bases, and 8 bases stayed unmatched. CDR1 and CDR2 (germline): KGHSH, LQKENI. The CDR3 is 15 amino acids. The CDR3 is CASSPPGQDFNEQFF. The DNA for the CDR3 is TGTGCCAGCTCACCCCCCGGACAGGACTTCAATGAGCAGTTCTTC.

J is TRBJ2-7 and V is TRBV4-2; D may be TRBD2 (6 bases). There are 17 residues in the CDR3. Germline V gene lookup returns CDR1 LGHNA and CDR2 YNFKEQ. Deletions cut 0 bases from V and 3 bases from J, with 18 bases between. The CDR3 coding sequence is TGTGCCAGCAGCCAAGATGGGACGGGGGACCTACTCTACGAGCAGTACTTC. It codes for CASSQDGTGDLLYEQYF.

This rearrangement joins TRBV4-1 to TRBJ1-4; D is unresolved. The germline CDR1 and CDR2 sequences are MGHRA and YSYEKL. CDR3 length: 14 amino acids. V lost 0 bases and J 12 bases, leaving 14 bases between the germline ends. Here the CDR3 reads CASSQDRGSRELFF. The CDR3 DNA sequence: TGCGCCAGCAGCCAAGATCGAGGGTCACGGGAACTGTTTTTT.